This passage covers 3 T cell receptor beta chains from one sample sequenced in a study of T-cell memory formation after mild COVID-19. TCRdb re-called the 5' RACE reads through MiXCR, storing one row per CDR3 protein. Counted here are 120,000 or so distinct CDR3 sequences, about 17% occurring once; the ten biggest clones make up about 5%. Sequencing was done on a sample of PBMCs or a T cell subset sorted from them (not recorded which). Source of these receptors: a man aged 18-30 years who had mild COVID-19 (a few samples of this study predate the infection). Cell type and time point are not known.

Here the CDR3 DNA reads TGCGCCAGCAGCTTGAGGCAGGCGGGCGAGCAGTACTTC. Translation: CASSLRQAGEQYF. V is TRBV5-1 and J is TRBJ2-7, with D perhaps matching TRBD2 (5 bases). The CDR3 length is 13 residues. Germline assignment: CDR1 SGHRS and CDR2 YFSETQ. Between the trimmed V and J ends, which lost 1 base and 6 bases, there was a span of 11 bases.

In its sample, this clonotype was seen once. An end of the junction differs from the germline gene, which may be a read error. The rearrangement joins TRBV10-3 to TRBJ2-7, with a tentative D call TRBD1 (6 bases). Germline loops: CDR1 ENHRY, CDR2 SYGVKD. This CDR3 region has 11 residues. CDR3 residues: CAISGQGPPIF. Written as DNA, the CDR3 is TGTGCCATCAGTGGGCAGGGGCCACCGATCTTC.

This clonotype was detected only a few times. This sequence joins TRBV20-1 and TRBJ2-5; TRBD2 agrees at 7 bases. The CDR3 spans 12 residues. Germline CDR1 is DFQATT and CDR2 is SNEGSKA (reference sequence). J gave up 4 bases and V 6 bases, and 5 bases lay outside the gene matches. The CDR3 is CSASLAVETQYF. The CDR3 DNA follows: TGCAGTGCGTCCCTAGCGGTAGAGACCCAGTACTTC.